Shown below are 12 T cell receptor beta chains from a single sample sequenced in a study of beta chain features in type 1 diabetes. cDNA synthesis used the whole RNA isolate, giving expressed TCRB sequences. Repertoires were generated with immunoSEQ multiplex PCR, while TCRdb's copy carries only in-frame clones and drops some. Of about 620,000 clones listed, 15% to 18% were seen once; the top ten hold approximately 0.093%. Material: naive CD4+ T cells from blood. The receptor set was obtained from a man younger than 30 in good health.

This chain connects TRBV4-3 to TRBJ1-2, with unresolved D. Trimming pared 0 bases from V and 2 bases from J, leaving 16 bases between. The CDR3 has 17 amino acids. Germline values: CDR1 LGHNA, CDR2 YSLEER. The CDR3 is CASSQDHRGNYNYGYTF. The CDR3 bases are TGCGCCAGCAGCCAAGATCACCGGGGTAATTACAACTATGGCTACACCTTC.

This clone was observed a handful of times. The chain combines TRBV2 with TRBJ2-1; weak D call: TRBD2 (5 bases). The CDR3 length is 14 residues. V was clipped by 7 bases and J by 6 bases, with 16 bases between them. CDR1 is SNHLY and CDR2 is FYNNEI in the germline V gene. The CDR3 DNA sequence: TGTGCCAGCACCGCCGGACTCCAAACCAATGAGCAGTTCTTC. The encoded protein is CASTAGLQTNEQFF.

V gene TRBV19 combines with J gene TRBJ2-5; D not resolved. The germline V gene encodes CDR1 LNHDA and CDR2 SQIVND (reference sequence). Trimming stripped 2 bases from V and 5 bases from J, with 3 bases between. The CDR3 runs to 11 residues. CDR3 DNA: TGTGCCAGTAGTATATTTGAGACCCAGTACTTC. Protein: CASSIFETQYF.

In its sample, this clone was seen a few times. This chain connects TRBV2 to TRBJ2-5; D perhaps matches TRBD1 (6 bases). Looked up from germline, CDR1 is SNHLY and CDR2 is FYNNEI. This CDR3 contains 12 residues. Trimming pared 5 bases from V and 3 bases from J, leaving 7 bases between. The CDR3 reads CASSYREETQYF. CDR3 sequence (DNA): TGTGCCAGCAGTTACAGGGAAGAGACCCAGTACTTC.

About this clone itself: A junction boundary mismatches the germline segment, possibly from a read error. The chain joins TRBV7-2 to TRBJ2-3; D is ambiguous. The CDR3 loop spans 12 amino acids. Germline loops: CDR1 SGHTA, CDR2 FQGNSA. The DNA of the CDR3 is TGTGCCAGCAACTTAGGCACAGATACGCAGTATTTT. Amino acids: CASNLGTDTQYF.

Worth noting for this clone: One junction end does not reproduce the germline sequence, and a read error may be involved. The gene calls are TRBV7-7 and TRBJ2-5; 8 bases align to TRBD2. The CDR3 spans 16 residues. The germline gives CDR1 SSHAT, CDR2 FNYEAQ (reference sequence). CDR3 loop: CASSSITTSGRETQYF. The DNA for the CDR3 is TGTGCTAGCAGCTCAATCACAACTAGCGGAAGAGAGACCCAGTACTTC.

The chain couples TRBV28 to TRBJ2-7; no firm D call. CDR3 length: 13 amino acids. CDR1 and CDR2 from the germline V gene are MDHEN and SYDVKM. Trimming removed 2 bases from V and 5 bases from J, with 10 bases in between. CDR3 bases: TGTGCCAGCAGTTTAGGGAAGAGCGACGAGCAGTACTTC. It translates to CASSLGKSDEQYF.

The chain uses TRBV7-3 and TRBJ2-2, with TRBD2 matching 7 bases. The J segment lost 6 bases and the V segment lost 5 bases, leaving 6 bases of the junction unmatched. The CDR3 sequence is 14 residues long. Looked up from germline, CDR1 is SGHTA and CDR2 is FQGTGA. CDR3 in amino acids: CASSEMTSPGELFF. The CDR3 region has the DNA TGTGCCAGCAGCGAAATGACTAGCCCCGGGGAGCTGTTTTTT.

The rearrangement uses TRBV4-3 and TRBJ1-1; 9 nucleotides agree with TRBD1. The germline V gene has CDR1 LGHNA and CDR2 YSLEER. Unmatched junction bases numbered 10, after V lost 4 bases and J lost 4 bases. The CDR3 sequence is 16 residues long. CDR3 nucleotides: TGCGCCAGCAGCCGACCGACGGGACAGGGAAGCACTGAAGCTTTCTTT. Its protein product is CASSRPTGQGSTEAFF.

This clone showed up just a few times. This chain connects TRBV18 to TRBJ2-7; 7 positions agree with TRBD2. The CDR3 is 13 amino acids. With 5 bases clipped from V and 2 bases from J, the junction kept 3 bases outside the gene matches. Per the germline V gene, CDR1 is KGHSH and CDR2 is LQKENI. Written as DNA, the CDR3 is TGTGCCAGCTCAAGAGGACTAGCCTACGAGCAGTACTTC. It is translated as CASSRGLAYEQYF.

The chain combines TRBV6-6 with TRBJ2-7, with 10 bases identical to TRBD2. There are 16 residues in the CDR3. Losses at the gene ends were 2 bases for V and 0 bases for J; bases not matched to a gene: 4. CDR1 is MNHNY, CDR2 SVGAGI, per germline (reference sequence). As DNA, the CDR3 is TGTGCCAGCAGTTACCCCGGACTAGCGGACTCCTACGAGCAGTACTTC. This codes for CASSYPGLADSYEQYF.

This clone was picked up a small number of times. The chain combines TRBV14 with TRBJ2-7, with TRBD1 matching 8 bases. The CDR3 runs to 15 residues. Germline V CDR1 and CDR2: SGHDN, FVKESK. Trimming at V came to 2 bases and at J to 1 base, leaving 4 bases not matched to a gene. The CDR3: CASSQPTGGSYEQYF. In nucleotides, the CDR3 is TGTGCCAGCAGCCAACCCACAGGGGGGTCCTACGAGCAGTACTTC.